This entry lists 10 T cell receptor beta chains sequenced from one sample in a study of spatial heterogeneity in lung cancer. Stated time point: sample taken at primary tumor resection. TCRdb redid the calling of the 5' RACE reads with MiXCR, one entry per CDR3 protein. The table records some 37,000 distinct CDR3 sequences, 7.5% of them present only once. The specimen comprised PBMCs, sampled at surgery. All receptors derive from a male donor with early-stage non-small cell lung cancer.

This rearrangement joins TRBV6-1 to TRBJ1-2; D is ambiguous. CDR3 size: 13 residues. V lost 6 bases, J lost 8 bases, and 16 bases lay in between. The germline CDR1 and CDR2 sequences are MNHNS and SASEGT. CDR3 sequence: CASSPNMDRGYTF. The CDR3 bases are TGTGCCAGCAGCCCGAACATGGATAGAGGCTACACCTTC.

This clonotype appeared a few times. The chain combines TRBV20-1 with TRBJ2-7; no firm D call. The CDR3 covers 13 residues. Between the trimmed V and J ends, which lost 3 bases and 0 bases, there was a span of 9 bases. Germline-derived CDR1 and CDR2 are DFQATT and SNEGSKA (reference sequence). In DNA, the CDR3 is TGCAGTGCTAGCGATAGGGACTCCTACGAGCAGTACGTC. The encoded protein is CSASDRDSYEQYV.

V and J are TRBV2 and TRBJ2-2, with 9 nucleotides matching TRBD2. J was trimmed by 0 bases and V by 8 bases; bases with no gene match: 7. Germline V CDR1 and CDR2: SNHLY, FYNNEI. The CDR3 is 16 residues long. The CDR3 DNA reads TGTGCCAGCCGCGCTATAGCGGGGGCGAACACCGGGGAGCTGTTTTTT. The encoded protein is CASRAIAGANTGELFF.

The chain recombines TRBV12-3 or TRBV12-4 with TRBJ2-3, with 11 bases lining up with TRBD2. V lost 4 bases, J lost 4 bases, and 4 bases stayed unmatched. The CDR3 runs 15 residues. The DNA for the CDR3 is TGTGCCAGCAGTTCGACTAGCGGGACTGCAGATACGCAGTATTTT. Translation gives CASSSTSGTADTQYF.

This clonotype was observed a handful of times. This chain links TRBV6-6 with TRBJ2-7, with a possible D match to TRBD2 (5 bases). The germline V gene encodes CDR1 MNHNY and CDR2 SVGAGI (reference sequence). CDR3 size: 14 residues. V lost 6 bases, J lost 3 bases, and 15 bases lay in between. The CDR3 coding sequence is TGTGCCAGCAGCTCCCCCGGACTTAGCTACGAGCAGTACTTC. This codes for CASSSPGLSYEQYF.

V usage is TRBV6-5 and J usage is TRBJ2-1; the D gene is possibly TRBD1 (5 bases). V lost 7 bases to trimming and J lost 0 bases, with 13 bases between them. CDR1 and CDR2 from the germline V gene are MNHEY and SVGAGI. CDR3 size: 15 residues. CDR3 nucleotide sequence: TGTGCCAGCACCCTGGACACTCGCTCCTACAATGAGCAGTTCTTC. Amino acids: CASTLDTRSYNEQFF.

This clonotype was recorded at least ten times. The V gene is TRBV5-1, the J gene TRBJ2-1; D ambiguous. CDR3 size: 15 residues. Germline values: CDR1 SGHRS, CDR2 YFSETQ. Trimming left V 0 bases short and J 0 bases short, with 7 bases between. The CDR3 nucleotides read TGCGCCAGCAGCTTGGGGGTATCCTCCTACAATGAGCAGTTCTTC. This codes for CASSLGVSSYNEQFF.

This clonotype was found many times. The chain has TRBV7-9 and TRBJ1-4; 9 nucleotides line up with TRBD1. This CDR3 is built from 16 residues. V shed 4 bases and J 3 bases; nucleotides not matched to a gene: 6. Germline CDR1 is SEHNR and CDR2 is FQNEAQ (reference sequence). The CDR3 DNA is TGTGCCAGCAGCTCCCGCGGACAGGGGCCTAATGAAAAACTGTTTTTT. This codes for CASSSRGQGPNEKLFF.

Notes on this clonotype: Its ends do not fully match the called genes, so a read error is possible. This sequence joins TRBV7-8 and TRBJ2-5; weak D call: TRBD2 (5 bases). Germline V CDR1 and CDR2: SGHVS, FQNEAQ. This CDR3 is 13 amino acids long. The CDR3 reads CASSLALQETQYF. The CDR3, as DNA: TGTGCCAGCAGCCTAGCCCTTCAAGAGACCCAGTACTTC.

This clonotype came up a few times. This chain joins TRBV27 and TRBJ2-7; D is perhaps TRBD1 (5 bases). Germline V gene lookup returns CDR1 MNHEY and CDR2 SMNVEV (reference sequence). V dropped 8 bases and J dropped 2 bases, with 19 bases sitting between them. The CDR3 length is 15 residues. This chain's CDR3 is CASSMKWGSPYEQYV. The CDR3 DNA follows: TGTGCCAGCTCGATGAAGTGGGGCTCCCCCTACGAGCAGTACGTC.